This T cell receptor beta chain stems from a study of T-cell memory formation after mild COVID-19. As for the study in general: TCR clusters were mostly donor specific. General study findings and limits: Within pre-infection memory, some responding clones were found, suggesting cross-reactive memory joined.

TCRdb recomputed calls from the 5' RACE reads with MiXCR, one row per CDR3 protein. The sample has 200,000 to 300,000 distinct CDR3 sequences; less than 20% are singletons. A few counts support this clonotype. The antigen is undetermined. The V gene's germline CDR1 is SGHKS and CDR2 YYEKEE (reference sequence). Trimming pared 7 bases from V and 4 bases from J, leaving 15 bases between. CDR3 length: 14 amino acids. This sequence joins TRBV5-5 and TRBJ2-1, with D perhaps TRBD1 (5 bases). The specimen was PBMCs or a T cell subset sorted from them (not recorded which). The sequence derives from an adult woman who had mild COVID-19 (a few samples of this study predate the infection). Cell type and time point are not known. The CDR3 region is CASGASHSYNEQFF. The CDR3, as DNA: TGTGCCAGCGGGGCGTCACATTCGTACAATGAGCAGTTCTTC.